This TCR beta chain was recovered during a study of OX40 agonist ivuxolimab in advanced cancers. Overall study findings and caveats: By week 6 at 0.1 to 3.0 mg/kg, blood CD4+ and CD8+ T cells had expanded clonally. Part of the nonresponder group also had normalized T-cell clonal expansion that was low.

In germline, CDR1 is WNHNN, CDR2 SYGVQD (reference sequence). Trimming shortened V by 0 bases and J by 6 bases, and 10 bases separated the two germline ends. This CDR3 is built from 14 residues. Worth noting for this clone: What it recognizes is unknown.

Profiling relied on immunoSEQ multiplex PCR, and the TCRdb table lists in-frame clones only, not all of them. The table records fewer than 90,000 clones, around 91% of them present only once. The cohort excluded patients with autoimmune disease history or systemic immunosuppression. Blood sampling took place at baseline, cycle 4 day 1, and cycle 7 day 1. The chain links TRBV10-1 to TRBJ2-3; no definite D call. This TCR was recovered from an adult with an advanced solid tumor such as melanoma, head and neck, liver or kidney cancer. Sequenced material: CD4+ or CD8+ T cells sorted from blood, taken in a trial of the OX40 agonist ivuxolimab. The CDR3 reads CASSESGVGDTQYF. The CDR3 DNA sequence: TGCGCCAGCAGTGAGTCAGGAGTGGGGGATACGCAGTATTTT.